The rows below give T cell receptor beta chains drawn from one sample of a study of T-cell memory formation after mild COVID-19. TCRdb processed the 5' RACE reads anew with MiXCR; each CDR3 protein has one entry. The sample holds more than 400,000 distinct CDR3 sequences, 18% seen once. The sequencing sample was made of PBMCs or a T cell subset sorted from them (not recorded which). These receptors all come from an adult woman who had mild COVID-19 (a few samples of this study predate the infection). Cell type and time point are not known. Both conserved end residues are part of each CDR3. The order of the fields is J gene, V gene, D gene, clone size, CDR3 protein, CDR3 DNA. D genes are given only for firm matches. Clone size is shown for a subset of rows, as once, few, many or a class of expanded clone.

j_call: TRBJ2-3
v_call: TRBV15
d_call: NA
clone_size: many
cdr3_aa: CATSRTSTDTQYF
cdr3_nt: TGTGCCACCAGCAGAACTAGCACAGATACGCAGTATTTT

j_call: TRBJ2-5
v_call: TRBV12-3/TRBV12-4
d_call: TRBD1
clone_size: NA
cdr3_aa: CATSGTGNRETQYF
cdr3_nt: TGTGCCACTTCTGGGACAGGGAACAGAGAGACCCAGTACTTC

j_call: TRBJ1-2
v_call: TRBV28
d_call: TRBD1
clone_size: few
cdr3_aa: CASSWGQGLSGYTF
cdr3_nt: TGTGCCAGCAGTTGGGGACAGGGGTTGTCTGGCTACACCTTC

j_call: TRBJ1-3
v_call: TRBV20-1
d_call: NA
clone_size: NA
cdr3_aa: CSAREFGDSGNTIYF
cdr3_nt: TGCAGTGCTAGAGAGTTTGGTGACTCTGGAAACACCATATATTTT

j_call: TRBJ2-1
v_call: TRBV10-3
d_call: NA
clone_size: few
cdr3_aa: CAISSLGGAYNEQFF
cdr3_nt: TGTGCCATCAGCTCGTTAGGGGGGGCCTACAATGAGCAGTTCTTC

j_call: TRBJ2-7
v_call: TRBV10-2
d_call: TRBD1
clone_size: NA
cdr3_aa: CASSDQTGGRFEQYF
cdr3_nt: TGCGCCAGCAGTGACCAGACAGGGGGCAGGTTCGAGCAGTACTTC

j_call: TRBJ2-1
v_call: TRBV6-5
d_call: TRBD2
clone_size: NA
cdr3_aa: CASSYEGRGRGNEQFF
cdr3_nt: TGTGCCAGCAGTTACGAAGGGAGGGGAAGGGGTAATGAGCAGTTCTTC

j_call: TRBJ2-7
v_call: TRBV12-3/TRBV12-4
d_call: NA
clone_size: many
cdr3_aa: CASSLVIGEQYF
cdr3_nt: TGTGCCAGCAGTTTAGTTATCGGGGAGCAGTACTTC

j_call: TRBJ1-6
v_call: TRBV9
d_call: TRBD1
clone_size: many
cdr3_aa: CASSPRTGQGNSPLHF
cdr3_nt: TGTGCCAGCAGCCCAAGGACAGGGCAGGGTAATTCACCCCTCCACTTT

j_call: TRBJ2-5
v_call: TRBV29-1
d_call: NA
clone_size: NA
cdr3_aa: CSVDGIAGTQETQYF
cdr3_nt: TGCAGCGTTGATGGGATTGCGGGGACCCAAGAGACCCAGTACTTC

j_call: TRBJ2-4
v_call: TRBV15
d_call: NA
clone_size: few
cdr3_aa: CATSRDQFQGITLAKNIQYF
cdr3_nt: TGTGCCACCAGCAGAGATCAGTTCCAGGGGATTACCCTAGCCAAAAACATTCAGTACTTC

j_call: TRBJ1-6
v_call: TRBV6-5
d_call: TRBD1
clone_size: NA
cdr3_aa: CASSYAGQGSGNSPLHF
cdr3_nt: TGTGCCAGCAGTTACGCGGGACAGGGCTCGGGGAATTCACCCCTCCACTTT

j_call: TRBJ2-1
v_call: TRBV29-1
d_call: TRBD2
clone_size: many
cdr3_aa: CSVAPGLAGHEQFF
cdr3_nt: TGCAGCGTTGCCCCGGGACTAGCGGGACATGAGCAGTTCTTC

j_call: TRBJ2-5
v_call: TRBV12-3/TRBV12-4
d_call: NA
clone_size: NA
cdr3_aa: CASSFFPLEYQETQYF
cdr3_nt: TGTGCCAGCAGTTTTTTCCCGCTCGAGTACCAAGAGACCCAGTACTTC

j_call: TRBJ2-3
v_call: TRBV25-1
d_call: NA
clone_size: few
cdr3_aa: CASSELFMDTQYF
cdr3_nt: TGTGCCAGCAGTGAACTGTTTATGGATACGCAGTATTTT

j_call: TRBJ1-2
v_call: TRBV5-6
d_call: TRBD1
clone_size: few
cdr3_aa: CASSPYDRVDGYTF
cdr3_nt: TGTGCCAGCAGCCCGTACGACAGGGTGGATGGCTACACCTTC

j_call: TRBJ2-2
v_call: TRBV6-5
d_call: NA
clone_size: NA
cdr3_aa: CASRIKWNGELFF
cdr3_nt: TGTGCCAGCAGAATCAAGTGGAACGGGGAGCTGTTTTTT

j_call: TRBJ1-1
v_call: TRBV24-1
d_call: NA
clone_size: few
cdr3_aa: CATSDGGFAFF
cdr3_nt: TGTGCCACCAGTGATGGGGGTTTCGCTTTCTTT

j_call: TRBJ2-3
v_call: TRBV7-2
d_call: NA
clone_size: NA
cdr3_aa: CASSLRSPKADTQYF
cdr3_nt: TGTGCCAGCAGCTTGCGGAGTCCTAAGGCAGATACGCAGTATTTT

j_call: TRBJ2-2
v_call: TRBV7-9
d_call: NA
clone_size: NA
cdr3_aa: CASYAGELFF
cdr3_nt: TGTGCCAGCTACGCCGGGGAGCTGTTTTTT

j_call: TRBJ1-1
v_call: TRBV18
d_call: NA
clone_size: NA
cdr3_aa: CASSPSVGATEAFF
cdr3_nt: TGTGCCAGCTCACCTTCCGTGGGGGCCACTGAAGCTTTCTTT

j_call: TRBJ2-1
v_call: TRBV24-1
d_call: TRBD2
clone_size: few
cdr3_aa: CATSDRGLADYNEQFF
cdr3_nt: TGTGCCACCAGTGATAGGGGACTAGCGGACTACAATGAGCAGTTCTTC

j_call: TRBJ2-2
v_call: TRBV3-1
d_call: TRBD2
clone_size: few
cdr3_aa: CASSPIGLAGGRNTGELFF
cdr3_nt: TGTGCCAGCAGCCCGATAGGACTAGCGGGGGGCCGGAACACCGGGGAGCTGTTTTTT

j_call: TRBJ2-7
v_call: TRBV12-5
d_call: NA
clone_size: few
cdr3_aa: CASGGMGAYEQYF
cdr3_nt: TGTGCTAGTGGGGGAATGGGCGCCTACGAGCAGTACTTC

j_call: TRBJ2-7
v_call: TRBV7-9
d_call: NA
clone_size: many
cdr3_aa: CASSLDYEQYF
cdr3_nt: TGTGCCAGCAGCTTAGACTACGAGCAGTACTTC

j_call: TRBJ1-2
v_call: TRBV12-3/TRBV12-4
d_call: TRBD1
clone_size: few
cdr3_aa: CASSPRTGGALGYTF
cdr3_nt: TGTGCCAGCAGTCCAAGGACAGGGGGCGCCTTGGGCTACACCTTC

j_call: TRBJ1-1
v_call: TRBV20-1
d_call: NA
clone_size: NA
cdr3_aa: CSAREGRNTEAFF
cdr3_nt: TGCAGTGCTAGAGAGGGAAGGAACACTGAAGCTTTCTTT

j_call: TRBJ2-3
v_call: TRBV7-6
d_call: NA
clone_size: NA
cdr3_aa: CASSFTALGTDTQYF
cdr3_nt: TGTGCCAGCAGCTTCACAGCCTTAGGGACAGATACGCAGTATTTT

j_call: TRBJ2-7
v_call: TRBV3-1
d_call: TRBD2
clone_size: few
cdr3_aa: CALPPTSGSSNEQYF
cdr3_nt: TGTGCCCTCCCCCCGACTAGCGGGAGTAGCAACGAGCAGTACTTC

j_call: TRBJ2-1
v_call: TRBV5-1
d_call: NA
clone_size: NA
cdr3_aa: CASNRGGNNEQFF
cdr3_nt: TGCGCCAGCAATAGGGGTGGGAACAATGAGCAGTTCTTC

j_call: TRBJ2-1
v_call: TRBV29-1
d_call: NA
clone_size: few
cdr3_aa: CSVPPFGSKRGEQFF
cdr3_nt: TGCAGCGTACCCCCGTTCGGCTCCAAGAGGGGTGAGCAGTTCTTC

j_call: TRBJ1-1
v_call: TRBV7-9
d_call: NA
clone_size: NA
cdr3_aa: CASTLTGTNTEAFF
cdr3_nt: TGTGCCAGCACCTTGACCGGCACGAACACTGAAGCTTTCTTT

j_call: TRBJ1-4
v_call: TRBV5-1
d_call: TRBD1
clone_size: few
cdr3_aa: CASSFDPDRGNEKLFF
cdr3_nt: TGCGCCAGCAGCTTCGACCCGGACAGGGGTAATGAAAAACTGTTTTTT